The sequence of this T cell receptor (beta chain) was determined in a study of beta chain features in type 1 diabetes. Whole-study context: Over all samples combined, 107,917,701 sorted cells were examined.

Regarding this clone: Its antigen remains unidentified.

Of the isolated RNA, all was reverse transcribed, and so the sequenced material was expressed TCRB transcripts. There were around 3.5 million reads on average in the naive, central memory and regulatory T cell samples. TCRdb's copy holds only in-frame clones and misses some; the assay was immunoSEQ multiplex PCR. The sample contains almost 350,000 clones, around 9% of which appear only once. Regarding the study as a whole: Across patients, naive, central memory and Treg TCRB repertoires exhibited apparently greater similarity than was observed across healthy donors. All four CD4+ subsets of Type 1 diabetes patients contained TCRB CDR3s that were moderately but significantly shorter.

V dropped 6 bases and J dropped 3; count of bases not matched to a gene: 9. The length of the CDR3 is 14 residues. Germline assignment: CDR1 SQVTM and CDR2 ANQGSEA. Purity (above 95%) was reached by all sorted populations. The rearrangement links TRBV29-1 to TRBJ2-5, with 8 bases matching TRBD1. The sequence derives from a man aged 25-45 years with type 1 diabetes. Sequencing used central memory CD4+ T cells from blood. This CDR3 reads CSVRQGILEETQYF. The CDR3 nucleotides are TGCAGCGTCAGACAGGGGATTCTGGAAGAGACCCAGTACTTC.